This T cell receptor (beta chain) emerged from a study of blood T cell repertoires in COVID-19. Germline CDR1 is MNHEY and CDR2 is SVGEGT. There are 19 residues in the CDR3. Deletions cut 5 bases from V and 3 bases from J, with 29 bases between. Per the original methods: Using reference gene primer amplification, nucleated cell counts were estimated. TCRdb's copy holds only in-frame clones and misses some; the assay was immunoSEQ multiplex PCR. The D gene and trimming were derived from the DNA, and the V and J assignments and clone size from that table. The sample holds approximately 390,000 clones, 90% seen once.

The sequence derives from a man in his late teens or twenties with active or convalescent COVID-19. The chain combines TRBV6-2 or TRBV6-3 with TRBJ2-7; perhaps TRBD1 as D (6 bases). The sample was peripheral blood. The CDR3 loop reads CASSPTPLPPGHLNYEQYF. The DNA for the CDR3 is TGTGCCAGCAGTCCGACCCCCCTACCTCCGGGACACCTAAACTACGAGCAGTACTTC.